This entry describes one T cell receptor beta chain. This sample was included in a study of T cell responses to AZD1222 COVID-19 vaccine. The CDR3 length is 14 residues. V lost 2 bases and J lost 5, with 15 bases in between. Germline V gene sequence: CDR1 GTSNPN, CDR2 SVGIG (reference sequence). Assay used: immunoSEQ multiplex PCR; TCRdb lists only in-frame clones, some missing. The sample shows over 100,000 clones, 75% to 90% of them seen only once. The sample in question was peripheral blood, obtained on day 0 of AZD1222 vaccination. The source of this sequence is an adult in good health. The rearrangement links TRBV30 to TRBJ1-2; D uncertain. CDR3 region: CAWSPGRGIYGYTF. CDR3 DNA sequence: TGTGCCTGGAGTCCAGGACGAGGAATTTATGGCTACACCTTC.